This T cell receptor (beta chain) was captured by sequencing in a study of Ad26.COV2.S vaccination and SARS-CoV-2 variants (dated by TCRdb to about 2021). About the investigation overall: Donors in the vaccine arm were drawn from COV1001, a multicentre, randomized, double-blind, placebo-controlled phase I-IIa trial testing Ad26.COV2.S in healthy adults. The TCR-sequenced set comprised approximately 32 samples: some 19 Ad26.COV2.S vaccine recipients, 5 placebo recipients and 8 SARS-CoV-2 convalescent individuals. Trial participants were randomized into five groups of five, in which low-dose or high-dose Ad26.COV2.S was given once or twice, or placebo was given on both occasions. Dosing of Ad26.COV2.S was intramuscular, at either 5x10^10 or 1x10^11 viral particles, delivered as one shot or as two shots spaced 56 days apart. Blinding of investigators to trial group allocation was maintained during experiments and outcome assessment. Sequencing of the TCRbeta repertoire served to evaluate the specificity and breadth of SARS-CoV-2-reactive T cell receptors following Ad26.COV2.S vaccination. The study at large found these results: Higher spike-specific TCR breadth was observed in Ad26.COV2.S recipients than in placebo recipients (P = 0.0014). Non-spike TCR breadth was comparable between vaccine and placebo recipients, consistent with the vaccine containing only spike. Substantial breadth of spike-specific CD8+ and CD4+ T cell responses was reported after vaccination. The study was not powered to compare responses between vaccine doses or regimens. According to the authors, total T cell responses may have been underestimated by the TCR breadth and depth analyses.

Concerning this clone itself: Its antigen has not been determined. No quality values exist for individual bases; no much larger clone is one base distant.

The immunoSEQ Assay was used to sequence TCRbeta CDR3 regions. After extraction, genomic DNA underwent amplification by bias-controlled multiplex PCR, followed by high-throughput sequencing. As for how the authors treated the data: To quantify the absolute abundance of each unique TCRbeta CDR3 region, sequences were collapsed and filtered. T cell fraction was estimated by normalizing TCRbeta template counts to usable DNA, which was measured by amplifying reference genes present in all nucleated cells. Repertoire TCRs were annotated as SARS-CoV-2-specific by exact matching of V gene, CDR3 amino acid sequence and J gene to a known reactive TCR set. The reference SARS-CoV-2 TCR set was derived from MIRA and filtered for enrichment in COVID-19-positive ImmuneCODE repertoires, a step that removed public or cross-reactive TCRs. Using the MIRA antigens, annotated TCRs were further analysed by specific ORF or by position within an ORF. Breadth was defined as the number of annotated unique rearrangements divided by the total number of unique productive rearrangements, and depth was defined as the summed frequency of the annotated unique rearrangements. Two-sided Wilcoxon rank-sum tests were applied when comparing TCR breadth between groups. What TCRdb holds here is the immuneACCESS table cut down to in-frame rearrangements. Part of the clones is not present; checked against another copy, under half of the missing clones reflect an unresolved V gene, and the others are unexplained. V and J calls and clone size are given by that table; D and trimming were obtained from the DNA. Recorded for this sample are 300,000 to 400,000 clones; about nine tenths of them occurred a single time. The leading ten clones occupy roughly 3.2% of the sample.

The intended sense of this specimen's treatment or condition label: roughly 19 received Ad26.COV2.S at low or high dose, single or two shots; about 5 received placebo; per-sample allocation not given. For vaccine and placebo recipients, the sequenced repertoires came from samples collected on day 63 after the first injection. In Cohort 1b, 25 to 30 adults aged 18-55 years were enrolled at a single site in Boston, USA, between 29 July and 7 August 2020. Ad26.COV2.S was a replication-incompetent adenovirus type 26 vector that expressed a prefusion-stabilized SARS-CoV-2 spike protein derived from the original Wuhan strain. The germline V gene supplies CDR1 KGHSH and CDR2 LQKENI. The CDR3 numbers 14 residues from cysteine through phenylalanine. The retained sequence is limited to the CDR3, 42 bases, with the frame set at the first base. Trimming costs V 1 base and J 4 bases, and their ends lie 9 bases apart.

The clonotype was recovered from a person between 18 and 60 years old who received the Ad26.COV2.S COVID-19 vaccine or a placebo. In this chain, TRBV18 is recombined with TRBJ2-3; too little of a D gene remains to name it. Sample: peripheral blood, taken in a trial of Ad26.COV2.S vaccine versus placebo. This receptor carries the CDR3 CASSPLPVADTQYF. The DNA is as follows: TGTGCCAGCTCACCACTGCCGGTGGCAGATACGCAGTATTTT. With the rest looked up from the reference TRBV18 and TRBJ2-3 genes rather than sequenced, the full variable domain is NAGVMQNPRHLVRRRGQEARLRCSPMKGHSHVYWYRQLPEEGLKFMVYLQKENIIDESGMPKERFSAEFPKEGPSILRIQQVVRGDSAAYFCASSPLPVADTQYFGPGTRLTVL.